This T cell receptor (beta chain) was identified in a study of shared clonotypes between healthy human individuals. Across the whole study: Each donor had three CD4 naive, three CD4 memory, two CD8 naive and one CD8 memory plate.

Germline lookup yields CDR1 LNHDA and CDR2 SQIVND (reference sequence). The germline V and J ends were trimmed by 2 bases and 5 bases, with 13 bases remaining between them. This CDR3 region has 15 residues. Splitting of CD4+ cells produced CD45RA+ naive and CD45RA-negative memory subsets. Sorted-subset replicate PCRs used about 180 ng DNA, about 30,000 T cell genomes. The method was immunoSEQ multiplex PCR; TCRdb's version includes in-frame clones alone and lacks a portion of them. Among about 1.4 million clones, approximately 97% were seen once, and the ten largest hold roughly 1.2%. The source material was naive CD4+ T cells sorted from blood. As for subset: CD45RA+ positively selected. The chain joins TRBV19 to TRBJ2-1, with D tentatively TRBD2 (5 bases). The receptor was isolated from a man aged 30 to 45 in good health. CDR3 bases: TGTGCCAGTAGTATAATCCCAGCCGGGGACAATGAGCAGTTCTTC. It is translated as CASSIIPAGDNEQFF.